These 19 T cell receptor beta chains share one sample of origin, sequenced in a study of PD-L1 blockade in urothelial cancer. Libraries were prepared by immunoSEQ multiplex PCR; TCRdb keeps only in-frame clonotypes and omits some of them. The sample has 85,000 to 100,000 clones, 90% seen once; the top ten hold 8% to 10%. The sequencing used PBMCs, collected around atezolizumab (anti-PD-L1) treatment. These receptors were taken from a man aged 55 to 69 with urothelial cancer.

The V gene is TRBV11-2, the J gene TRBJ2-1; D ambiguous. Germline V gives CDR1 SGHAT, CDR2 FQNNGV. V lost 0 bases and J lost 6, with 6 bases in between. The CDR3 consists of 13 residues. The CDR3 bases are TGTGCCAGCAGCTTAGAAATCGTCAATGAGCAGTTCTTC. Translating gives CASSLEIVNEQFF. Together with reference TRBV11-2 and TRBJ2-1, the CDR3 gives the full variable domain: EAGVAQSPRYKIIEKRQSVAFWCNPISGHATLYWYQQILGQGPKLLIQFQNNGVVDDSQLPKDRFSAERLKGVDSTLKIQPAKLEDSAVYLCASSLEIVNEQFFGPGTRLTVL.

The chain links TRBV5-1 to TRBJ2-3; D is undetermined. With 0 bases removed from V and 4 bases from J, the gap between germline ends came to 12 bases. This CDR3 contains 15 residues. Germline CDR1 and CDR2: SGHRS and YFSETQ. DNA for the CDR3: TGCGCCAGCAGCTTGGCCCGGTTGCAAGCAGATACGCAGTATTTT. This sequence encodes CASSLARLQADTQYF.

The CDR3 here is CASSIAPNGEQYF. The CDR3 DNA follows: TGTGCCAGTAGTATAGCCCCTAACGGCGAGCAGTACTTC. The chain carries TRBV19 and TRBJ2-7; D unclear. Germline assignment: CDR1 LNHDA and CDR2 SQIVND (reference sequence). Trimming stripped 1 base from V and 6 bases from J, with 10 bases between. CDR3 length: 13 amino acids.

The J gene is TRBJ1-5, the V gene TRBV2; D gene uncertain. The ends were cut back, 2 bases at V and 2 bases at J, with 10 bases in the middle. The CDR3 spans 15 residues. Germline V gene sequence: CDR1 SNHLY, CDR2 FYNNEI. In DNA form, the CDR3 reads TGTGCCAGCAGTGAATCGGGTGTTGGCAATCAGCCCCAGCATTTT. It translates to CASSESGVGNQPQHF.

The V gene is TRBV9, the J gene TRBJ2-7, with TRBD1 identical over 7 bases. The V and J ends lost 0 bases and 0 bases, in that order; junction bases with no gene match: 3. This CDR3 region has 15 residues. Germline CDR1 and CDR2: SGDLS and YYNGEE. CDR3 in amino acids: CASSVGAGGSYEQYF. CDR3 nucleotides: TGTGCCAGCAGCGTAGGCGCAGGGGGCTCCTACGAGCAGTACTTC.

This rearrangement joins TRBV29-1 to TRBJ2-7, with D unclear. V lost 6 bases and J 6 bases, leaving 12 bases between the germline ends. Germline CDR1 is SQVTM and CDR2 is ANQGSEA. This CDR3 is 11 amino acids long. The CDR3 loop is CSVERHSEQYF. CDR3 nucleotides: TGCAGCGTGGAAAGACATTCCGAGCAGTACTTC.

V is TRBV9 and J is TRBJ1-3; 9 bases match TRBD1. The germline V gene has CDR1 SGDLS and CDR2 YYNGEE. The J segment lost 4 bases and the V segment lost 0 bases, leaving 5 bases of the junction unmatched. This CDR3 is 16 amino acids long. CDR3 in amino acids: CASSVAGTGSGNTIYF. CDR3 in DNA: TGTGCCAGCAGCGTAGCCGGGACAGGGAGCGGAAACACCATATATTTT.

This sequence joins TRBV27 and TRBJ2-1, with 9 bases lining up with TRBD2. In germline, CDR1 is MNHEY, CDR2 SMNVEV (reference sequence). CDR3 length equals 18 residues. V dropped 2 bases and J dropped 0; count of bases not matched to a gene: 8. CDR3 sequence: CASSLGLGGRASYNEQFF. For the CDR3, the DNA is TGTGCCAGCAGTTTAGGTTTAGGCGGGAGGGCCTCCTACAATGAGCAGTTCTTC.

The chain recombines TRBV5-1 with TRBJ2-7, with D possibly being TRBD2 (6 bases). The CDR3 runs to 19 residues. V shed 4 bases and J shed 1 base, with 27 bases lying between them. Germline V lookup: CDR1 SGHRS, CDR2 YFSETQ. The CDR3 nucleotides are TGCGCCAGCAGCCCCGGGAGACCATTGCCCGGCGGACAATCCTACGAGCAGTACTTC. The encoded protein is CASSPGRPLPGGQSYEQYF. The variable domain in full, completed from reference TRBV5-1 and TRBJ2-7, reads KAGVTQTPRYLIKTRGQQVTLSCSPISGHRSVSWYQQTPGQGLQFLFEYFSETQRNKGNFPGRFSGRQFSNSRSEMNVSTLELGDSALYLCASSPGRPLPGGQSYEQYFGPGTRLTVT.

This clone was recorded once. The CDR3 here is CASSADRLRGYGYTF. CDR3 nucleotide sequence: TGTGCCAGCAGTGCTGACAGGTTGAGGGGATATGGCTACACCTTC. V gene TRBV2 combines with J gene TRBJ1-2; a possible D gene is TRBD1 (6 bases). V was clipped by 4 bases and J by 5 bases, with 17 bases between them. From germline, CDR1 is SNHLY and CDR2 FYNNEI. The CDR3 consists of 15 residues.

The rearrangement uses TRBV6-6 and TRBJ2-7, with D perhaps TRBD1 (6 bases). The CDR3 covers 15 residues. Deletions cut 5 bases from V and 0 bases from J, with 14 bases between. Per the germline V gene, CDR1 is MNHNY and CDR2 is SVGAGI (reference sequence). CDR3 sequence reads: CASSKNRDNSYEQYF. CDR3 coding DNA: TGTGCCAGCAGTAAAAACAGGGATAACTCCTACGAGCAGTACTTC.

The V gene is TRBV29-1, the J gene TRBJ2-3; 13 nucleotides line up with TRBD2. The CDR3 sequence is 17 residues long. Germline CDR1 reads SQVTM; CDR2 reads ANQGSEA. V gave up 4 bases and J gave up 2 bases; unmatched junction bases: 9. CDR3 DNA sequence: TGCAGCGTTGGGGGACTAGCGGGGAGAACTACCACAGATACGCAGTATTTT. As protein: CSVGGLAGRTTTDTQYF.

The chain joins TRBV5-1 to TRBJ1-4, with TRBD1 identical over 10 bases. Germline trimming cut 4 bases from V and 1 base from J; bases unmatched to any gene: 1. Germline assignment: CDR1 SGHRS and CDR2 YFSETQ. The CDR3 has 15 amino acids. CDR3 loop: CASSGQGVTNEKLFF. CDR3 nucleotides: TGCGCCAGCAGCGGACAGGGGGTAACTAATGAAAAACTGTTTTTT.

The CDR3 DNA reads as TGCAGCGTTGACCCCCAAAACTCTGGAAACACCATATATTTT. It specifies CSVDPQNSGNTIYF. The chain is built from TRBV29-1 and TRBJ1-3, with D hard to call. CDR3 size: 14 residues. Germline assignment: CDR1 SQVTM and CDR2 ANQGSEA. V lost 3 bases and J lost 0, with 9 bases in between.

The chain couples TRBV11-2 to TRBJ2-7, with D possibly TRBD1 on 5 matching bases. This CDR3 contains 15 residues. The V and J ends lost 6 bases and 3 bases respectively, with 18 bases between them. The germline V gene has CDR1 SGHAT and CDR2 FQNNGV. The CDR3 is CASSHNKGKVYEQYF. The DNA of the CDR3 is TGTGCCAGCAGTCACAATAAGGGGAAGGTCTACGAGCAGTACTTC.

CDR3 sequence (DNA): TGCGCCAGCAGCCAAGAGGCGGGAGGGCGAGGCACCGGGGAGCTGTTTTTT. As protein: CASSQEAGGRGTGELFF. This rearrangement joins TRBV4-3 to TRBJ2-2, with TRBD2 identical over 9 bases. CDR1 and CDR2 from the germline V gene are LGHNA and YSLEER. This CDR3 contains 17 residues. J lost 4 bases, V lost 0 bases, and 6 bases had no gene match.

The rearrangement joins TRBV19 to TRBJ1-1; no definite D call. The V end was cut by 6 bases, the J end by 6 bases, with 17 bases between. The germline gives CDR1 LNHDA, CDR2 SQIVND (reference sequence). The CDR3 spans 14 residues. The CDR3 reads CASSSISGHPEAFF. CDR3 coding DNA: TGTGCCAGTAGCTCAATTTCAGGTCACCCTGAAGCTTTCTTT.

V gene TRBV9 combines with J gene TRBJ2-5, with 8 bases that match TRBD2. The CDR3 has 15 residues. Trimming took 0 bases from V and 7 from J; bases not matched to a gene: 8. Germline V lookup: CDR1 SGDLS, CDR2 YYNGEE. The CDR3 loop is CASSVEFGGAGTQYF. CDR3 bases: TGTGCCAGCAGCGTAGAGTTCGGGGGGGCGGGGACCCAGTACTTC.

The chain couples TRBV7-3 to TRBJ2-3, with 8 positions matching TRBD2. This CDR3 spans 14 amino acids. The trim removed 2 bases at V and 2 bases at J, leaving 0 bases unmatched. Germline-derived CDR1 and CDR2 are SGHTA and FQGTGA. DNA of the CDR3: TGTGCCAGCAGCTTAGGACTAGCCACAGATACGCAGTATTTT. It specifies CASSLGLATDTQYF.